The 25 T cell receptor beta chains listed next were all sequenced from one sample in a study of T cells of healthy individuals. In TCRdb, the 5' RACE reads were re-called with MiXCR into one record per CDR3 protein. The sample lists around 100,000 distinct CDR3 sequences, roughly 18% occurring once. Source of these receptors: a human donor in good health.

The V and J genes are TRBV7-2 and TRBJ1-4; TRBD1 is a possible D gene (6 bases). V shed 5 bases and J shed 8 bases, with 12 bases lying between them. The CDR3 is made up of 13 amino acids. In germline, CDR1 is SGHTA, CDR2 FQGNSA. DNA for the CDR3: TGTGCCAGCAGCCCACAGGGTCGGGAAAAACTGTTTTTT. It encodes CASSPQGREKLFF.

J is TRBJ2-7 and V is TRBV12-3 or TRBV12-4; 10 bases are shared with TRBD2. The CDR3 has 14 amino acids. After removal of 6 bases from V and 3 bases from J, the junction contained 5 bases not matched to a gene. CDR3 amino acids: CASSTLAGNYEQYF. In DNA form, the CDR3 reads TGTGCCAGCAGCACACTAGCGGGAAACTACGAGCAGTACTTC.

V gene TRBV7-2 combines with J gene TRBJ2-7, with D possibly TRBD2 on 6 matching bases. The CDR3 loop spans 16 amino acids. CDR1 SGHTA and CDR2 FQGNSA come from the germline V gene. Trimming left V 1 base short and J 4 bases short, with 17 bases between. This chain's CDR3 is CASSLVSGTVPYEQYF. The CDR3 DNA reads TGTGCCAGCAGCTTAGTTTCCGGGACTGTCCCTTACGAGCAGTACTTC.

The sample holds a few counts of this clonotype. The chain combines TRBV5-1 with TRBJ2-7; D call uncertain. Per germline, CDR1 SGHRS and CDR2 YFSETQ. Trimming removed 0 bases at V and 2 bases at J, with 9 bases between. This CDR3 is 14 amino acids long. The CDR3 DNA is TGCGCCAGCAGCTTGGGGTCGGACCCCTACGAGCAGTACTTC. This sequence encodes CASSLGSDPYEQYF.

This clonotype was recorded at least ten times. J is TRBJ2-1 and V is TRBV6-2 or TRBV6-3, with 10 positions matching TRBD2. The germline CDR1 and CDR2 sequences are MNHEY and SVGEGT. J lost 6 bases, V lost 7 bases, and 6 bases had no gene match. CDR3 size: 14 residues. The CDR3 DNA sequence: TGTGCCAGCAAGCTGCTAGCGGGAGTCAATGAGCAGTTCTTC. Protein: CASKLLAGVNEQFF.

The chain employs TRBV28 and TRBJ2-5; 8 bases map to TRBD2. J was trimmed by 1 base and V by 8 bases; bases with no gene match: 3. Looked up from germline, CDR1 is MDHEN and CDR2 is SYDVKM. CDR3 length: 13 residues. Here the CDR3 DNA reads TGTGCCAGCTTCCGGGGGGGCCAAGAGACCCAGTACTTC. Translation: CASFRGGQETQYF.

The chain's CDR3 is CASRGIGTYNSPLHF. The CDR3 DNA sequence: TGTGCCAGCAGAGGGATCGGGACCTATAATTCACCCCTCCACTTT. This chain connects TRBV28 to TRBJ1-6; D remains ambiguous. The length of the CDR3 is 15 residues. V lost 6 bases, J lost 2 bases, and 11 bases lay in between. Germline lookup yields CDR1 MDHEN and CDR2 SYDVKM.

This clonotype has a count of ten or more. The J gene is TRBJ1-2, the V gene TRBV4-2; 8 bases fit TRBD1. Germline trimming cut 4 bases from V and 2 bases from J; bases unmatched to any gene: 9. The germline V gene encodes CDR1 LGHNA and CDR2 YNFKEQ. The CDR3 contains 16 residues. CDR3 sequence reads: CASSLAQTGVNYGYTF. The CDR3 DNA reads TGTGCCAGCAGCCTCGCCCAGACAGGGGTAAACTATGGCTACACCTTC.

Only a few counts were recorded for this clonotype. The chain is built from TRBV6-2 or TRBV6-3 and TRBJ2-5; possibly TRBD1 or TRBD2 for D (5 bases each). The CDR3 is made up of 13 amino acids. Trimming stripped 8 bases from V and 4 bases from J, with 14 bases between. Germline V gene lookup returns CDR1 MNHEY and CDR2 SVGEGT. This CDR3 reads CASRLGTVETQYF. CDR3 bases: TGTGCCAGCCGCCTCGGGACCGTAGAGACCCAGTACTTC.

This clonotype was observed at least ten times. CDR3 region: CASTRTARSYEQYF. The CDR3 region has the DNA TGTGCCAGCACTCGTACAGCTCGGTCCTACGAGCAGTACTTC. The V call is TRBV6-5, the J call TRBJ2-7; the D is unclear. V dropped 7 bases and J dropped 1 base, with 14 bases sitting between them. CDR3 size: 14 residues. Germline-derived CDR1 and CDR2 are MNHEY and SVGAGI.

The V and J genes are TRBV4-1 and TRBJ1-1; possible D gene TRBD1, 6 bases. The V gene lost 7 bases and the J gene lost 2 bases, with 17 bases spanning the gap. Germline V gene lookup returns CDR1 MGHRA and CDR2 YSYEKL. CDR3 length equals 15 residues. The CDR3: CASNLGGAGNTEAFF. CDR3 nucleotides: TGCGCCAGCAACCTCGGGGGGGCGGGAAACACTGAAGCTTTCTTT.

The chain employs TRBV4-1 and TRBJ2-1; 9 bases line up with TRBD2. CDR1 and CDR2 from the germline V gene are MGHRA and YSYEKL. CDR3 length: 16 amino acids. J gave up 10 bases and V 5 bases, and 15 bases lay outside the gene matches. The CDR3 DNA reads TGCGCCAGCAGCGGAGGGGGCGGGAGGGCCCTCATCGAGCAGTTCTTC. The encoded protein is CASSGGGGRALIEQFF.

This clonotype was recorded at least ten times. This chain connects TRBV7-3 to TRBJ2-2, with D possibly TRBD2 on 6 matching bases. The CDR3 runs 14 residues. Germline V lookup: CDR1 SGHTA, CDR2 FQGTGA. Between the trimmed V and J ends, which lost 5 bases and 8 bases, there was a span of 15 bases. CDR3 loop: CASSPGLLGGELFF. In DNA, the CDR3 is TGTGCCAGCAGCCCGGGACTCCTCGGGGGGGAGCTGTTTTTT.

The rearrangement links TRBV9 to TRBJ2-5, with 7 positions matching TRBD2. The germline V gene encodes CDR1 SGDLS and CDR2 YYNGEE. Unmatched junction bases numbered 6, after V lost 2 bases and J lost 5 bases. The CDR3 is 14 residues long. The CDR3, as DNA: TGTGCCAGCAGCGTGGGGGGGGACGTGGAGACCCAGTACTTC. As protein: CASSVGGDVETQYF.

This clonotype was recorded a few times. The chain combines TRBV20-1 with TRBJ2-5; 15 bases are a match to TRBD2. The CDR3 covers 16 residues. From germline, CDR1 is DFQATT and CDR2 SNEGSKA (reference sequence). V lost 1 base to trimming and J lost 5 bases; unmatched junction nucleotides: 5. The CDR3 sequence: CSARGTSGRVAETQYF. CDR3 bases: TGCAGTGCTAGAGGGACTAGCGGGAGGGTAGCGGAGACCCAGTACTTC.

This clonotype was counted at least ten times. The rearrangement uses TRBV3-1 and TRBJ2-7, with D hard to call. Germline assignment: CDR1 LGHDT and CDR2 YNNKEL (reference sequence). The CDR3 sequence is 15 residues long. V lost 0 bases to trimming and J lost 2 bases, with 11 bases between them. Here the CDR3 reads CASSQERTGPYEQYF. CDR3 nucleotides: TGTGCCAGCAGCCAAGAAAGGACGGGTCCCTACGAGCAGTACTTC.

This clonotype occurred many times. J is TRBJ1-1 and V is TRBV5-4; maybe TRBD1 (5 bases). CDR3 length: 15 residues. Per the germline V gene, CDR1 is SGHNT and CDR2 is YYREEE (reference sequence). Trimming took 0 bases from V and 0 from J, leaving 9 bases between them. CDR3 DNA: TGTGCCAGCAGCTTGGGGCAGGGTATGAACACTGAAGCTTTCTTT. This gives the protein CASSLGQGMNTEAFF.

This clonotype was detected ten times or more. The rearrangement joins TRBV5-5 to TRBJ1-5, with D tentatively TRBD1 (6 bases). V lost 5 bases to trimming and J lost 6 bases, with 15 bases between them. This CDR3 is 14 amino acids long. In germline, CDR1 is SGHKS, CDR2 YYEKEE (reference sequence). This chain's CDR3 is CASRVTGGSQPQHF. The CDR3 bases are TGTGCCAGCAGGGTGACAGGAGGGTCTCAGCCCCAGCATTTT.

The chain employs TRBV19 and TRBJ2-5, with D possibly TRBD1 on 6 matching bases. Germline V CDR1 and CDR2: LNHDA, SQIVND (reference sequence). The CDR3 runs 14 residues. V was clipped by 7 bases and J by 5 bases, with 17 bases between them. CDR3: CASKAGQSGETQYF. The CDR3 nucleotides are TGTGCCAGTAAAGCCGGACAGTCCGGGGAGACCCAGTACTTC. The full variable domain, with the rest looked up from reference TRBV19 and TRBJ2-5, is DGGITQSPKYLFRKEGQNVTLSCEQNLNHDAMYWYRQDPGQGLRLIYYSQIVNDFQKGDIAEGYSVSREKKESFPLTVTSAQKNPTAFYLCASKAGQSGETQYFGPGTRLLVL.

In this sample, this clonotype turned up once. This sequence may be a read error, since a much larger clone differs from it by one base. Because the CDR3 is missing its conserved closing phenylalanine or tryptophan, this is likely a read error. This chain joins TRBV20-1 and TRBJ1-2, with TRBD1 identical over 8 bases. The CDR3 consists of 12 residues. Looked up from germline, CDR1 is DFQATT and CDR2 is SNEGSKA (reference sequence). V dropped 5 bases and J dropped 8; count of bases not matched to a gene: 7. This CDR3 is CSAAGQGLGYTS. The CDR3 coding sequence is TGCAGTGCTGCTGGACAGGGCTTGGGCTACACCTCC.

The table lists this clonotype with many counts. The rearrangement joins TRBV5-5 to TRBJ2-7; possibly TRBD1 or TRBD2 for D (6 bases each). The V gene lost 4 bases and the J gene lost 3 bases, with 20 bases spanning the gap. CDR1 is SGHKS, CDR2 YYEKEE, per germline (reference sequence). The CDR3 contains 16 residues. In nucleotides, the CDR3 is TGTGCCAGCAGCCCAAGGGGGACTCAAATCCTCTACGAGCAGTACTTC. Protein product: CASSPRGTQILYEQYF.

This clonotype was recorded only once. This may arise from a read error, as a much more abundant clone is one base away. J is TRBJ1-5 and V is TRBV7-2; D unresolved. Deletions cut 1 base from V and 2 bases from J, with 12 bases between. Germline CDR1 is SGHTA and CDR2 is FQGNSA. The CDR3 covers 16 residues. The CDR3 sequence: CASSLGSSTGNQPQHF. CDR3 in DNA: TGTGCCAGCAGCTTAGGATCCTCCACGGGCAATCAGCCCCAGCATTTT.

This clonotype was seen a few times. The gene calls are TRBV7-2 and TRBJ2-1; 9 positions agree with TRBD2. V shed 1 base and J 0 bases; nucleotides not matched to a gene: 7. The CDR3 is 18 residues long. The V gene's germline CDR1 is SGHTA and CDR2 FQGNSA. CDR3 region: CASSLGRGGASSYNEQFF. For the CDR3, the DNA is TGTGCCAGCAGCTTAGGACGCGGGGGGGCTAGCTCCTACAATGAGCAGTTCTTC.

The chain uses TRBV19 and TRBJ1-5, with 8 bases lining up with TRBD1. The trim removed 4 bases at V and 6 bases at J, leaving 5 bases unmatched. The CDR3 totals 14 residues. From germline, CDR1 is LNHDA and CDR2 SQIVND (reference sequence). DNA of the CDR3: TGTGCCAGTAGTAAAGGGACAGGACCTCAGCCCCAGCATTTT. It codes for CASSKGTGPQPQHF.

The chain employs TRBV10-3 and TRBJ2-3, with 8 bases matching TRBD2. V was pared by 4 bases and J by 3 bases, with 12 bases of the junction left unmatched. CDR1 is ENHRY and CDR2 is SYGVKD in the germline V gene. The CDR3 has 17 residues. The CDR3 DNA reads TGTGCCATCAGTGGCTCCGGTAGGGCGGGAGGAACAGATACGCAGTATTTT. Amino acids: CAISGSGRAGGTDTQYF.